The rows below give T cell receptor beta chains drawn from one sample of a study of somatic mutations in cytotoxic T cells in rheumatoid arthritis. Only in-frame clones appear in the TCRdb table, and some are missing; sequencing was by immunoSEQ multiplex PCR. Counted here are 10,000 or so clones, 55% to 75% occurring once; the ten biggest clones make up around 40%. Sequenced material: CD8+ T cells sorted from blood. These receptors were collected from an adult with rheumatoid arthritis. Both conserved end residues are part of each CDR3. The D gene is left open where the match is weak. Clone sizes are given selectively: once, few, many, or a class where the clone is expanded.

abundance	d_gene	v_gene	j_gene	CDR3aa	CDR3nt
-	-	TRBV7-2	TRBJ2-1	CATRAYNEQFF	TGTGCCACCAGAGCTTACAATGAGCAGTTCTTC
-	-	TRBV29-1	TRBJ1-3	CSVAYSGNTIYF	TGCAGCGTCGCTTACTCTGGAAACACCATATATTTT
few	-	TRBV5-1	TRBJ1-1	CASSFSMNTEAFF	TGCGCCAGCAGTTTCTCAATGAACACTGAAGCTTTCTTT
-	-	TRBV7-9	TRBJ2-2	CAAPTGHTNTGELFF	TGTGCCGCCCCGACCGGACACACGAACACCGGGGAGCTGTTTTTT
-	-	TRBV19	TRBJ2-7	CASSITSPTYEQYF	TGTGCCAGTAGTATAACCAGCCCCACCTACGAGCAGTACTTC
once	TRBD1	TRBV19	TRBJ1-5	CASRQGNLPQHF	TGTGCCAGTCGACAGGGGAATCTGCCCCAGCATTTT
-	TRBD2	TRBV19	TRBJ2-5	CASSWSSGGHQETQYF	TGTGCCAGTAGTTGGTCCAGCGGGGGCCACCAAGAGACCCAGTACTTC
-	TRBD1	TRBV6-5	TRBJ2-4	CASSYRTGALFDIQYF	TGTGCCAGCAGTTACCGGACAGGGGCCCTTTTTGACATTCAGTACTTC
few	-	TRBV27	TRBJ2-7	CASSFTGSSYEQYF	TGTGCCAGCAGTTTCACAGGGAGCTCCTACGAGCAGTACTTC
-	-	TRBV7-2	TRBJ2-7	CASSLRDRTYEQYF	TGTGCCAGCAGCTTAAGAGACAGGACCTACGAGCAGTACTTC
-	-	TRBV5-5	TRBJ2-5	CASSPPGLWETQYF	TGTGCCAGCAGCCCGCCGGGGCTGTGGGAGACCCAGTACTTC
once	TRBD2	TRBV7-9	TRBJ2-3	CASSIRAGGSTDTQYF	TGTGCCAGCAGCATCCGAGCGGGGGGGTCGACAGATACGCAGTATTTT
-	-	TRBV27	TRBJ2-3	CASSLSRYSDTQYF	TGTGCCAGCAGTTTATCAAGGTATTCTGATACGCAGTATTTT
-	-	TRBV9	TRBJ1-1	CASSVVSGATMNTEAFF	TGTGCCAGCAGCGTAGTGTCAGGCGCTACGATGAACACTGAAGCTTTCTTT
-	-	TRBV10-1	TRBJ1-2	CASSERPQGLGYGYTF	TGCGCCAGCAGTGAGCGACCCCAGGGTTTGGGCTATGGCTACACCTTC
-	TRBD2	TRBV7-9	TRBJ2-7	CASSLIAGGVEQYF	TGTGCCAGCAGCTTAATCGCGGGGGGGGTGGAGCAGTACTTC
-	TRBD1	TRBV19	TRBJ2-2	CASSISGGTGELFF	TGTGCCAGTAGTATTTCAGGGGGCACCGGGGAGCTGTTTTTT
-	TRBD2	TRBV19	TRBJ2-1	CASGNGLALYNEQFF	TGTGCCAGCGGAAACGGACTAGCACTCTACAATGAGCAGTTCTTC
-	-	TRBV19	TRBJ2-6	CASSMDVGWVNSGANVLTF	TGTGCCAGTAGTATGGATGTAGGTTGGGTAAACTCTGGGGCCAACGTCCTGACTTTC
-	-	TRBV5-6	TRBJ2-1	CASLFKAGSYNEQFF	TGTGCCAGCCTCTTCAAGGCAGGCAGCTACAATGAGCAGTTCTTC
-	-	TRBV12-1	TRBJ2-6	CASSGMVDRTKSGQRPDF	TGTGCCAGCAGCGGGATGGTTGATAGGACAAAGTCGGGCCAACGTCCTGATTTC
-	-	TRBV28	TRBJ2-2	CASSPPSAGELFF	TGTGCCAGCAGTCCACCATCGGCCGGGGAGCTGTTTTTT
-	-	TRBV15	TRBJ1-1	CATSARIVNTEAFF	TGTGCCACCAGCGCGCGAATAGTGAACACTGAAGCTTTCTTT
-	-	TRBV27	TRBJ1-1	CASSEVSGDTEAFF	TGTGCCAGCAGTGAAGTCTCAGGGGACACTGAAGCTTTCTTT
-	TRBD1	TRBV19	TRBJ2-1	CASTPGQGLYNEQFF	TGTGCCAGTACCCCGGGACAGGGTCTCTACAATGAGCAGTTCTTC
-	TRBD2	TRBV5-1	TRBJ2-5	CASSLVAGEETQYF	TGCGCCAGCAGCTTGGTAGCGGGGGAAGAGACCCAGTACTTC
few	-	TRBV10-1	TRBJ1-3	CASNWPASGNTIYF	TGCGCCAGCAATTGGCCAGCCTCTGGAAACACCATATATTTT
-	-	TRBV9	TRBJ2-1	CASSVDSGDEQFF	TGTGCCAGCAGCGTAGATAGCGGTGATGAGCAGTTCTTC
-	-	TRBV19	TRBJ2-7	CASSHTGDRYEQYF	TGTGCCAGTAGCCACACTGGAGACAGGTACGAGCAGTACTTC
-	-	TRBV9	TRBJ2-5	CASSATGTLGGTQYF	TGTGCCAGCAGCGCTACCGGGACCTTAGGGGGGACCCAGTACTTC
-	TRBD2	TRBV7-3	TRBJ2-3	CASSLTSSGGGDTQYF	TGTGCCAGCAGCTTAACTTCTAGCGGGGGGGGAGATACGCAGTATTTT
-	-	TRBV27	TRBJ2-7	CASSSRYEQYF	TGTGCCAGCAGTTCCCGTTACGAGCAGTACTTC
-	-	TRBV9	TRBJ1-4	CASSATGDTNEKLFF	TGTGCCAGCAGCGCGACGGGAGACACTAATGAAAAACTGTTTTTT
once	TRBD1	TRBV5-1	TRBJ2-5	CASSLGQGAGVGVGETQYF	TGCGCCAGCAGCTTGGGACAGGGCGCTGGGGTCGGGGTTGGAGAGACCCAGTACTTC
-	-	TRBV5-1	TRBJ1-1	CASSFTLIQYTNTEAFF	TGCGCCAGCAGCTTTACCCTGATACAGTACACCAACACTGAAGCTTTCTTT